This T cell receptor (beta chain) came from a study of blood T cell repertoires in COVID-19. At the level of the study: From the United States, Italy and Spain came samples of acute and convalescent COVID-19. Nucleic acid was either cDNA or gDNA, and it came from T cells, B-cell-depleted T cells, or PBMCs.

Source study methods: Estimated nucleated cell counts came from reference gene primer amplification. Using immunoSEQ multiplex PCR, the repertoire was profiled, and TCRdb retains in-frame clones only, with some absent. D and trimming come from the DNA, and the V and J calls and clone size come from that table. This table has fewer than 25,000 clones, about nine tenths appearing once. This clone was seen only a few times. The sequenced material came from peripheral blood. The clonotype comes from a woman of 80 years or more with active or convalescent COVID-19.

In nucleotides, the CDR3 is TGTGCCAGCAGCTTAGACTCTAACTATGGCTACACCTTC. Its translation: CASSLDSNYGYTF. The rearrangement links TRBV7-9 to TRBJ1-2; D gene ambiguous. Germline CDR1 is SEHNR and CDR2 is FQNEAQ (reference sequence). Trimming cost V 1 base and J 0 bases, with 3 bases left between them. This CDR3 is built from 13 residues.